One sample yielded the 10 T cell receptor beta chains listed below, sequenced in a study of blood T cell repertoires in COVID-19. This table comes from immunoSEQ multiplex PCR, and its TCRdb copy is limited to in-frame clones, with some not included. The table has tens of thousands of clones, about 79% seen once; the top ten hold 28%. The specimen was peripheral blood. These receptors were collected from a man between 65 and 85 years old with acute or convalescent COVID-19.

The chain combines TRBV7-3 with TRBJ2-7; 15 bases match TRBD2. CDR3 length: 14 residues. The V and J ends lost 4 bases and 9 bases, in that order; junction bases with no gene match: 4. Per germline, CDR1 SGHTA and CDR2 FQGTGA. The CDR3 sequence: CASSSGLAGGVQYF. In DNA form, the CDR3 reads TGTGCCAGCAGCTCGGGACTAGCGGGAGGAGTGCAGTACTTC.

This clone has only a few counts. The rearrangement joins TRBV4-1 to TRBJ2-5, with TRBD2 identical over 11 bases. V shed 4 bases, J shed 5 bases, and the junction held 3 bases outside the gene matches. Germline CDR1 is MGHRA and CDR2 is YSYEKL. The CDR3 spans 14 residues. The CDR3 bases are TGCGCCAGCAGCCTTAGCGGGAGGGTGGAGACCCAGTACTTC. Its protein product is CASSLSGRVETQYF.

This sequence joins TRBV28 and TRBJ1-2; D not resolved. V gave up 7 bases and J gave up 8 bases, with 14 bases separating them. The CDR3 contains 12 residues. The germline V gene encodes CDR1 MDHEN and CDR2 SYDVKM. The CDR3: CASKRQANGYTF. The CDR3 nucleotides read TGTGCCAGCAAAAGGCAGGCTAACGGCTACACCTTC.

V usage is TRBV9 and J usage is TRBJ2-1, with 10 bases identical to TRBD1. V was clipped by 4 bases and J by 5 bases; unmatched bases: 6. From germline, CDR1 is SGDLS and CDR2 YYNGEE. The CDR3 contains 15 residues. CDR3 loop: CASSTWDRGDNEQFF. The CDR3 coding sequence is TGTGCCAGCAGCACCTGGGACAGGGGTGACAATGAGCAGTTCTTC.

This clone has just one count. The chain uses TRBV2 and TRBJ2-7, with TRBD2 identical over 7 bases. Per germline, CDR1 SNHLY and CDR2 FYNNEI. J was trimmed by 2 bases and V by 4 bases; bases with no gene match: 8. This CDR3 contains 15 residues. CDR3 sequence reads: CASSAILGRAYEQYF. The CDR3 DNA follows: TGTGCCAGCAGTGCCATTCTGGGGAGGGCCTACGAGCAGTACTTC.

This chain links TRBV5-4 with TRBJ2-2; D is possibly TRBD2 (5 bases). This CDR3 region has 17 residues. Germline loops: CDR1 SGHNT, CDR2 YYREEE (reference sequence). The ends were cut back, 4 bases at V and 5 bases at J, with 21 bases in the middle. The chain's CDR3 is CASSPGSPLARTGELFF. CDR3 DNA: TGTGCCAGCAGCCCGGGCTCCCCGCTAGCAAGGACCGGGGAGCTGTTTTTT.

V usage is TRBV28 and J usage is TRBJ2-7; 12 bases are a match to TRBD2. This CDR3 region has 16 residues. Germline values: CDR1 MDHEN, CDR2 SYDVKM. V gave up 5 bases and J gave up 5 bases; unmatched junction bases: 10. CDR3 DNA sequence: TGTGCCAGCAGTGTGCCACTAGCGGGAGGACGTGACGAGCAGTACTTC. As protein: CASSVPLAGGRDEQYF.

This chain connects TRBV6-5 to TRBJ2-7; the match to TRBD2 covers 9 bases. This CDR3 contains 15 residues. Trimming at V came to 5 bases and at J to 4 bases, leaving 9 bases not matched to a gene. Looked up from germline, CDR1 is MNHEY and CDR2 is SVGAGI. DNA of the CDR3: TGTGCCAGCAGTCCTATAGCGGGAGCCCAGTACGAGCAGTACTTC. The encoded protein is CASSPIAGAQYEQYF.

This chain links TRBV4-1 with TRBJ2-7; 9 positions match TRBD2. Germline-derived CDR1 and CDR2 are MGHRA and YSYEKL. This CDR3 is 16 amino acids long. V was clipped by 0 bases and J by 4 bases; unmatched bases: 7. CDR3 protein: CASSQEGSGSWYEQYF. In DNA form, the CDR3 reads TGCGCCAGCAGCCAAGAGGGTAGCGGGAGTTGGTACGAGCAGTACTTC.

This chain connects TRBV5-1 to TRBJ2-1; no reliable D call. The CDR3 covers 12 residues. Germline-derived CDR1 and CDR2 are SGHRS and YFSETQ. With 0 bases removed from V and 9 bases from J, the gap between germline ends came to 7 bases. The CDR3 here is CASSLENGEQFF. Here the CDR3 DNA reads TGCGCCAGCAGCTTGGAGAACGGTGAGCAGTTCTTC.